This T cell receptor (beta chain) was profiled in a study of blood T cell repertoires in COVID-19. Overall study context: PBMCs, B-cell-depleted T cells, or T cells were the source of the cDNA or gDNA that made up the material.

In the study's own analysis: The authors estimated nucleated cell counts from reference gene primer amplification. The table came from immunoSEQ multiplex PCR; TCRdb's copy has only in-frame clones and leaves some out. V, J and clone size are taken as reported in that table, and D and trimming were inferred from the DNA itself. The sample records 220,000 or so clones, about four fifths being singletons. In this sample, this clone turned up a few times. V was cut by 3 bases and J by 5 bases, with 14 bases left in between. This CDR3 contains 15 residues. CDR1 LNHDA and CDR2 SQIVND come from the germline V gene (reference sequence).

This chain connects TRBV19 to TRBJ2-1, with D possibly TRBD2 on 6 matching bases. Sequencing used peripheral blood. The sequence was obtained from a woman aged 60-70 years with acute or convalescent COVID-19. The DNA for the CDR3 is TGTGCCAGTAGTATCTGGGACGGGAGCCACAATGAGCAGTTCTTC. As protein: CASSIWDGSHNEQFF.